The subject of this entry is one T cell receptor beta chain. The sample originates from a study of shared clonotypes between healthy human individuals. Sequencing was at deep level. TCRdb's copy holds only in-frame clones and misses some; the assay was immunoSEQ multiplex PCR. Among over a million clones listed, approximately 80% were seen once. CD4+ cells underwent separation, giving CD45RA+ naive and CD45RA-negative memory subsets. V shed 9 bases, J shed 4 bases, and the junction held 8 bases outside the gene matches. Germline assignment: CDR1 SGHRS and CDR2 YFSETQ. This CDR3 comprises 13 residues. The sequence was obtained from a man between 18 and 29 years old in good health. Some clones in this sample may be carry-over from other donors' samples. J is TRBJ2-5 and V is TRBV5-1; 8 bases are a match to TRBD2. The sequencing input was memory CD4+ T cells from PBMCs. Subset specified: CD45RA-negative fraction. The CDR3 is CATRAGVGETQYF. The CDR3, as DNA: TGCGCCACCCGAGCGGGAGTGGGAGAGACCCAGTACTTC. Together with reference TRBV5-1 and TRBJ2-5, the CDR3 gives the full variable domain: KAGVTQTPRYLIKTRGQQVTLSCSPISGHRSVSWYQQTPGQGLQFLFEYFSETQRNKGNFPGRFSGRQFSNSRSEMNVSTLELGDSALYLCATRAGVGETQYFGPGTRLLVL.